The TCR beta chain described here comes from a study of shared clonotypes between healthy human individuals. Study results and caveats: Naive subsets generally had larger estimated richness than memory subsets. Generation probabilities were higher for clonotypes shared across all four sorted-subset donors than for unshared ones.

As concerns this clone: Its antigen is still unknown.

This CDR3 is 13 amino acids long. Germline V gives CDR1 SGHDN, CDR2 FVKESK. The V gene lost 2 bases and the J gene lost 7 bases, with 9 bases spanning the gap. It was at deep level that the assay was run. Produced via immunoSEQ multiplex PCR; TCRdb's table is partial and in-frame only. The sample contains over a million clones, more than 95% of which appear only once. The receptor was isolated from a man aged 30 to 45 in good health. The source material was naive CD4+ T cells sorted from blood. Subset specified: CD45RA+ positively selected. This chain joins TRBV14 and TRBJ2-1; D call uncertain. The CDR3 DNA sequence: TGTGCCAGCAGCCAACTCGTGGTTAATGAGCAGTTCTTC. Translating gives CASSQLVVNEQFF.